The entry that follows covers one TCR beta chain sequence. This entry is derived from a study of shared clonotypes between healthy human individuals. Naive CD8 populations comprised CD45RO-negative cells positively selected for CCR7, excluding terminally differentiated effector memory CD45RA+ cells. Generated by immunoSEQ multiplex PCR, the TCRdb table keeps only in-frame clones and is missing some. Seen here are about 650,000 clones, around 95% observed once, and the top ten hold roughly 0.1%. CDR3 length: 15 residues. The V and J ends lost 6 bases and 3 bases, in that order; junction bases with no gene match: 4. CDR1 is MNHEY, CDR2 SMNVEV, per germline (reference sequence).

V is TRBV27 and J is TRBJ2-5; 13 bases map to TRBD2. This receptor was obtained from a woman under 40 in good health. Sequencing was performed on naive CD8+ T cells sorted from blood. The CDR3 here is CASSQGTSGKETQYF. The CDR3 nucleotides read TGTGCCAGCAGCCAAGGGACTAGCGGGAAAGAGACCCAGTACTTC.